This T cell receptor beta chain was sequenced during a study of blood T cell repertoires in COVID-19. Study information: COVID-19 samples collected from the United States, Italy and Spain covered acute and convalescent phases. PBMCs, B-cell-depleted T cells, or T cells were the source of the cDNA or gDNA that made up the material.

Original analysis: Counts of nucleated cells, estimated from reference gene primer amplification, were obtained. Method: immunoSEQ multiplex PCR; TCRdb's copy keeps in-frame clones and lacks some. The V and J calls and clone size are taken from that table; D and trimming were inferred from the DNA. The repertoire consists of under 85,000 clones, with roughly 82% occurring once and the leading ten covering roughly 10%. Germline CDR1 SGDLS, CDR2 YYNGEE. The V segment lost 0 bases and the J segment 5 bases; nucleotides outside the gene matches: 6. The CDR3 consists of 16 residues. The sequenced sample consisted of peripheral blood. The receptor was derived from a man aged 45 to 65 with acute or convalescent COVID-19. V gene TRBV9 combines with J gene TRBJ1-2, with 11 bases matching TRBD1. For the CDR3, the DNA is TGTGCCAGCAGCGTAGCCCGGGACAGGGGGAATTATGGCTACACCTTC. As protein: CASSVARDRGNYGYTF.